In this sample, the clone carrying this T cell receptor (beta chain) turned up once. This sample was taken from a study of blood T cell repertoires in COVID-19. Whole-study context: Donors in the United States, Italy and Spain gave samples during acute or convalescent COVID-19.

The CDR3 has 14 residues. Between the trimmed V and J ends, which lost 2 bases and 0 bases, there was a span of 8 bases. Germline-derived CDR1 and CDR2 are MNHEY and SMNVEV (reference sequence). Participants spanned ages about 18 to 100 years and resided in roughly 22 US areas. Self-reported history from a screening survey and questionnaire set each donor's cohort. Only in-frame clones appear in the TCRdb table, and some are missing; sequencing was by immunoSEQ multiplex PCR. This table has around 450,000 clones, roughly 87% appearing once. The sequenced material came from PBMCs or T cells enriched from blood (not recorded which). The rearrangement joins TRBV27 to TRBJ2-7; D remains ambiguous. The receptor comes from a woman between 18 and 29 years old with acute COVID-19. CDR3 DNA: TGTGCCAGCAGTTTAGACATCAGCTCCTACGAGCAGTACTTC. Translated, it gives CASSLDISSYEQYF.